The rows below give T cell receptor beta chains drawn from one sample of a study of cytomegalovirus exposure and HLA in healthy donors. Sequenced by immunoSEQ multiplex PCR; TCRdb stores in-frame clones only, minus some. The sample comprises 140,000 to 150,000 clones, over 60% of which are singletons, and 2.5% to 3.5% rests with the top ten. What was sequenced was PBMCs. These receptors all come from a man in his forties or fifties in good health and CMV-seropositive. Each CDR3 is given with its conserved first and last residue. Each record gives: J gene, clone size, CDR3 length, V gene, D gene, CDR3 DNA, CDR3 protein. The D gene is left open where the match is weak. Rows give clone size only sometimes, using once, few, many, or a class for an expanded clone.

J gene: TRBJ2-1
clone size: NA
CDR3 length: 15
V gene: TRBV11-2
D gene: TRBD1
CDR3 DNA: TGTGCCAGCAGCTTCACCGGGACAGGGAGCAATGAGCAGTTCTTC
CDR3 protein: CASSFTGTGSNEQFF

J gene: TRBJ2-2
clone size: few
CDR3 length: 15
V gene: TRBV11-2
D gene: NA
CDR3 DNA: TGTGCCAGCAGCTTTCTCGCGGTAGAGGCCGGGGAGCTGTTTTTT
CDR3 protein: CASSFLAVEAGELFF

J gene: TRBJ1-2
clone size: NA
CDR3 length: 13
V gene: TRBV15
D gene: NA
CDR3 DNA: TGTGCCACCAGCAGAGTGGGGCAAAATGGCTACACCTTC
CDR3 protein: CATSRVGQNGYTF

J gene: TRBJ2-7
clone size: NA
CDR3 length: 12
V gene: TRBV19
D gene: NA
CDR3 DNA: TGTGCCAGTAGTATCGGGACTTACGAGCAGTACTTC
CDR3 protein: CASSIGTYEQYF

J gene: TRBJ2-5
clone size: once
CDR3 length: 14
V gene: TRBV9
D gene: NA
CDR3 DNA: TGTGCCAGCAGCGTACAGGGGATCGCCGAGACCCAGTACTTC
CDR3 protein: CASSVQGIAETQYF

J gene: TRBJ2-2
clone size: NA
CDR3 length: 15
V gene: TRBV11-2
D gene: NA
CDR3 DNA: TGTGCCAGCAGCGTGGGTAGCTATCTTCCCGGGGAGCTGTTTTTT
CDR3 protein: CASSVGSYLPGELFF

J gene: TRBJ2-3
clone size: once
CDR3 length: 24
V gene: TRBV15
D gene: TRBD2
CDR3 DNA: TGTGCCACCAGCAGAGATCTGACCGATCCGGGACTAGCGGGAGTGGAGGTTAGCACAGATACGCAGTATTTT
CDR3 protein: CATSRDLTDPGLAGVEVSTDTQYF

J gene: TRBJ2-2
clone size: NA
CDR3 length: 17
V gene: TRBV4-1
D gene: TRBD2
CDR3 DNA: TGCGCCAGCAGCCAAGGGACTAGCGGGAGGCGTGGCGGGGAGCTGTTTTTT
CDR3 protein: CASSQGTSGRRGGELFF

J gene: TRBJ2-7
clone size: few
CDR3 length: 15
V gene: TRBV4-2
D gene: TRBD1
CDR3 DNA: TGTGCCAGCAGCCACGGGACAGGGTTAGGATACGAGCAGTACTTC
CDR3 protein: CASSHGTGLGYEQYF

J gene: TRBJ2-1
clone size: NA
CDR3 length: 17
V gene: TRBV11-2
D gene: TRBD2
CDR3 DNA: TGTGCCAGCAGCAGCGAGCGACTAGCGGGAGTAGGGAATGAGCAGTTCTTC
CDR3 protein: CASSSERLAGVGNEQFF

J gene: TRBJ1-3
clone size: NA
CDR3 length: 21
V gene: TRBV27
D gene: NA
CDR3 DNA: TGTGCCAGCAGTAAGCAAGCAAGGACAGCCCGAACTGGGAGCTCTGGAAACACCATGTATTTT
CDR3 protein: CASSKQARTARTGSSGNTMYF